The 23 T cell receptor beta chains presented below share a single source sample, sequenced in a study of shared clonotypes between healthy human individuals. Measured with immunoSEQ multiplex PCR; TCRdb has only the in-frame clones, and not every one. This sample has under 700,000 clones, with approximately 95% found just once. Naive CD8 cells lacked CD45RO and underwent positive selection for CCR7, leaving out terminally differentiated effector memory CD45RA+ cells. Sequencing input: naive CD8+ T cells sorted from blood. These receptors all stem from a woman younger than 45 in good health.

The chain has TRBV25-1 and TRBJ2-3, with 9 nucleotides matching TRBD2. CDR3 length: 14 amino acids. V shed 6 bases, J shed 6 bases, and the junction held 7 bases outside the gene matches. Germline CDR1 MGHDK, CDR2 SYGVNS. The CDR3 reads CASRHSGSSDTQYF. CDR3 in DNA: TGTGCCAGCAGGCATAGCGGGAGTTCTGATACGCAGTATTTT.

A note on this clone: The identical CDR3 is also encoded by other nucleotide sequences in the sample. This chain links TRBV27 with TRBJ2-7; 10 positions agree with TRBD2. The V segment lost 2 bases and the J segment 4 bases; nucleotides outside the gene matches: 5. Per the germline V gene, CDR1 is MNHEY and CDR2 is SMNVEV (reference sequence). The CDR3 spans 15 residues. CDR3 sequence (DNA): TGTGCCAGCAGTTTAGGTCTAGCGGGAGCTTACGAGCAGTACTTC. It encodes CASSLGLAGAYEQYF.

To note about this clone: It is unclear where the CDR3 begins or ends on the DNA, so no DNA is shown, and the CDR3 is as TCRdb lists it. This chain connects TRBV27 to TRBJ1-1. The CDR3 is 16 residues long, ends included. Germline V lookup: CDR1 MNHEY, CDR2 SMNVEV (reference sequence). The CDR3 spells CASSSSSHPMATEAFF.

The chain recombines TRBV28 with TRBJ2-1; TRBD1 or TRBD2 may be the D gene (5 bases each). The V gene's germline CDR1 is MDHEN and CDR2 SYDVKM. V was trimmed by 8 bases and J by 4 bases, leaving 9 bases between them. CDR3 size: 12 residues. CDR3 coding DNA: TGTGCCAGCTCCGGGGCTTACAATGAGCAGTTCTTC. Translation gives CASSGAYNEQFF.

V is TRBV19 and J is TRBJ2-2; D may correspond to TRBD1 or TRBD2 (6 bases each). This CDR3 comprises 15 residues. Trimming took 5 bases from V and 8 from J, leaving 18 bases between them. The germline gives CDR1 LNHDA, CDR2 SQIVND (reference sequence). CDR3 bases: TGTGCCAGTAGTCAGCGGGTGGACAGCCGAGGGGAGCTGTTTTTT. Its protein is CASSQRVDSRGELFF.

V and J are TRBV7-9 and TRBJ2-1; TRBD2 agrees at 8 bases. The germline CDR1 and CDR2 sequences are SEHNR and FQNEAQ (reference sequence). V lost 7 bases, J lost 4 bases, and 15 bases stayed unmatched. CDR3 length: 17 amino acids. Here the CDR3 reads CASNLNPLAGSYNEQFF. CDR3 sequence (DNA): TGTGCCAGCAACCTCAACCCTTTAGCGGGATCTTACAATGAGCAGTTCTTC. The variable domain in full, with the rest retrieved from reference TRBV7-9 and TRBJ2-1, is DTGVSQNPRHKITKRGQNVTFRCDPISEHNRLYWYRQTLGQGPEFLTYFQNEAQLEKSRLLSDRFSAERPKGSFSTLEIQRTEQGDSAMYLCASNLNPLAGSYNEQFFGPGTRLTVL.

The gene calls are TRBV5-1 and TRBJ2-7; TRBD2 aligns across 9 bases. The CDR3 is 17 residues long. Germline CDR1 SGHRS, CDR2 YFSETQ. V lost 0 bases, J lost 2 bases, and 9 bases stayed unmatched. The CDR3: CASSLASSGNRAYEQYF. The CDR3 nucleotides are TGCGCCAGCAGCTTGGCGTCTAGCGGGAATAGGGCCTACGAGCAGTACTTC.

This clone was observed once. The CDR3 is CASTPRDTRSYEQYF. In DNA, the CDR3 is TGTGCCAGCACACCCCGGGACACACGCTCCTACGAGCAGTACTTC. The rearrangement uses TRBV7-8 and TRBJ2-7; weak D call: TRBD1 (6 bases). Germline V gives CDR1 SGHVS, CDR2 FQNEAQ. Trimming removed 7 bases at V and 0 bases at J, with 16 bases between. The length of the CDR3 is 15 residues.

The V gene is TRBV5-4, the J gene TRBJ1-2; 9 positions match TRBD1. The J segment lost 8 bases and the V segment lost 4 bases, leaving 27 bases of the junction unmatched. The germline CDR1 and CDR2 sequences are SGHNT and YYREEE (reference sequence). CDR3 length: 20 amino acids. As DNA, the CDR3 is TGTGCCAGCAGCCACCCCACACAGGGGGCAGGCAGGGAGGAGACAAGAGGCTACACCTTC. Protein sequence: CASSHPTQGAGREETRGYTF.

V gene TRBV10-3 combines with J gene TRBJ2-7, with D perhaps assigned TRBD1 or TRBD2 (5 bases each). The germline CDR1 and CDR2 sequences are ENHRY and SYGVKD. Trimming removed 10 bases at V and 0 bases at J, with 16 bases between. This CDR3 comprises 14 residues. CDR3 in DNA: TGTGCCACCTCCCAGGGTAGCGCCTCCTACGAGCAGTACTTC. Translation: CATSQGSASYEQYF.

The chain combines TRBV28 with TRBJ1-5; D not certain. The V gene's germline CDR1 is MDHEN and CDR2 SYDVKM. The CDR3 is 12 residues long. The V end was cut by 6 bases, the J end by 3 bases, with 6 bases between. The CDR3 loop is CASRPDNQPQHF. The CDR3 nucleotides read TGTGCCAGCAGGCCAGACAATCAGCCCCAGCATTTT.

The chain couples TRBV19 to TRBJ1-5; 8 nucleotides align to TRBD1. This CDR3 spans 14 amino acids. The V gene end was trimmed by 6 bases and the J gene end by 2 bases; junction bases not matched to a gene: 3. Germline CDR1 and CDR2: LNHDA and SQIVND (reference sequence). The CDR3 DNA is TGTGCCAGTAGCCCGGGACAGGGCAATCAGCCCCAGCATTTT. Amino acid sequence: CASSPGQGNQPQHF.

This clone was recorded only once. The chain carries TRBV7-9 and TRBJ2-7; D is ambiguous. CDR3 size: 12 residues. V lost 4 bases to trimming and J lost 7 bases, with 11 bases between them. Germline CDR1 SEHNR, CDR2 FQNEAQ (reference sequence). The CDR3 loop is CASSSGGGEQYF. In nucleotides, the CDR3 is TGTGCCAGCAGCTCAGGTGGTGGTGAGCAGTACTTC. The full variable domain, in which reference TRBV7-9 and TRBJ2-7 provide the parts outside the CDR3, is DTGVSQNPRHKITKRGQNVTFRCDPISEHNRLYWYRQTLGQGPEFLTYFQNEAQLEKSRLLSDRFSAERPKGSFSTLEIQRTEQGDSAMYLCASSSGGGEQYFGPGTRLTVT.

In this sample, this clone turned up a few times. The chain recombines TRBV11-2 with TRBJ1-5, with D uncertain. The CDR3 runs 15 residues. CDR1 SGHAT and CDR2 FQNNGV come from the germline V gene. V shed 1 base and J shed 2 bases, with 9 bases lying between them. Here the CDR3 reads CASSLGYGGNQPQHF. As DNA, the CDR3 is TGTGCCAGCAGCTTAGGCTATGGGGGCAATCAGCCCCAGCATTTT.

The V gene is TRBV19, the J gene TRBJ2-7; maybe TRBD1 (6 bases). This CDR3 comprises 14 residues. V lost 6 bases and J 3 bases, leaving 15 bases between the germline ends. Germline V gene sequence: CDR1 LNHDA, CDR2 SQIVND (reference sequence). CDR3 amino acids: CASSPNRDIYEQYF. The DNA of the CDR3 is TGTGCCAGTAGCCCAAACAGGGATATCTACGAGCAGTACTTC. The variable domain in full, with the rest retrieved from reference TRBV19 and TRBJ2-7, is DGGITQSPKYLFRKEGQNVTLSCEQNLNHDAMYWYRQDPGQGLRLIYYSQIVNDFQKGDIAEGYSVSREKKESFPLTVTSAQKNPTAFYLCASSPNRDIYEQYFGPGTRLTVT.

This chain links TRBV28 with TRBJ2-2; D is uncertain. V dropped 2 bases and J dropped 5 bases, with 15 bases sitting between them. There are 16 residues in the CDR3. Germline V gene lookup returns CDR1 MDHEN and CDR2 SYDVKM. Written as DNA, the CDR3 is TGTGCCAGCAGTTTAAAACTGCGGAAAGGAACCGGGGAGCTGTTTTTT. The encoded protein is CASSLKLRKGTGELFF. Full variable domain (missing parts from reference TRBV28 and TRBJ2-2): DVKVTQSSRYLVKRTGEKVFLECVQDMDHENMFWYRQDPGLGLRLIYFSYDVKMKEKGDIPEGYSVSREKKERFSLILESASTNQTSMYLCASSLKLRKGTGELFFGEGSRLTVL.

V gene TRBV7-9 combines with J gene TRBJ2-7, with 9 bases fitting TRBD2. The V and J ends lost 4 bases and 3 bases, in that order; junction bases with no gene match: 4. Germline values: CDR1 SEHNR, CDR2 FQNEAQ (reference sequence). The CDR3 spans 14 residues. In DNA form, the CDR3 reads TGTGCCAGCAGCTCCGTAGCGGGGGACTACGAGCAGTACTTC. This sequence encodes CASSSVAGDYEQYF.

The chain joins TRBV4-1 to TRBJ1-2; 8 bases match TRBD1. V was pared by 1 base and J by 0 bases, with 7 bases of the junction left unmatched. In germline, CDR1 is MGHRA, CDR2 YSYEKL. This CDR3 is 17 amino acids long. The CDR3 sequence is CASSQGTGQPANYGYTF. DNA for the CDR3: TGCGCCAGCAGCCAAGGGACAGGGCAACCTGCTAACTATGGCTACACCTTC.

The chain recombines TRBV27 with TRBJ2-1; no reliable D call. Trimming took off 3 bases at V and 0 bases at J, with 6 bases between the two ends. Germline CDR1 reads MNHEY; CDR2 reads SMNVEV (reference sequence). The CDR3 runs 14 residues. The CDR3 region is CASSLTPSYNEQFF. The DNA of the CDR3 is TGTGCCAGCAGTTTGACGCCCTCCTACAATGAGCAGTTCTTC.

The rearrangement links TRBV6-1 to TRBJ2-1; D uncertain. This CDR3 is 14 amino acids long. Germline CDR1 is MNHNS and CDR2 is SASEGT. Trimming cost V 7 bases and J 5 bases, with 15 bases left between them. CDR3 nucleotides: TGTGCCAGCAAAGATCCAGCGTCGAACAATGAGCAGTTCTTC. It specifies CASKDPASNNEQFF.

The J gene is TRBJ2-1, the V gene TRBV9, with D maybe TRBD2 (5 bases). V was pared by 4 bases and J by 3 bases, with 14 bases between. The length of the CDR3 is 15 residues. The germline V gene encodes CDR1 SGDLS and CDR2 YYNGEE. The CDR3 DNA is TGTGCCAGCAGCCCACTAGTCTCGGTCTACAATGAGCAGTTCTTC. Translated, it gives CASSPLVSVYNEQFF. The entire variable domain, with the rest obtained from reference TRBV9 and TRBJ2-1, is as follows: DSGVTQTPKHLITATGQRVTLRCSPRSGDLSVYWYQQSLDQGLQFLIQYYNGEERAKGNILERFSAQQFPDLHSELNLSSLELGDSALYFCASSPLVSVYNEQFFGPGTRLTVL.

V and J are TRBV7-9 and TRBJ1-1, with TRBD1 matching 11 bases. V shed 5 bases, J shed 3 bases, and the junction held 5 bases outside the gene matches. The germline V gene has CDR1 SEHNR and CDR2 FQNEAQ (reference sequence). This CDR3 has 15 residues. CDR3 region: CASSPGQGADTEAFF. DNA for the CDR3: TGTGCCAGCAGCCCAGGACAGGGGGCTGACACTGAAGCTTTCTTT.

The chain combines TRBV11-2 with TRBJ2-7; tentative D call: TRBD2 (5 bases). The germline V gene has CDR1 SGHAT and CDR2 FQNNGV. Trimming removed 5 bases from V and 3 bases from J, with 20 bases in between. CDR3 length equals 16 residues. CDR3 sequence reads: CASSPPSGLAVYEQYF. Here the CDR3 DNA reads TGTGCCAGCAGCCCCCCCTCCGGACTGGCCGTCTACGAGCAGTACTTC.